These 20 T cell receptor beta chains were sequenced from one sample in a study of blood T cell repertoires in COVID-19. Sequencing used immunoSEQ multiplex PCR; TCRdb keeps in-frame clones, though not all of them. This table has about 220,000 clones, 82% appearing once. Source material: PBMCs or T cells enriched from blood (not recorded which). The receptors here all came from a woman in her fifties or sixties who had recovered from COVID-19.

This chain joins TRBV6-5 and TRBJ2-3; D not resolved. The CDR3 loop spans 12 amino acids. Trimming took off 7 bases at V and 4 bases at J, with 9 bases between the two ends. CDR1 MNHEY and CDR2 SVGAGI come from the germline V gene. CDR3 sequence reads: CASKASADTQYF. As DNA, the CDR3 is TGTGCCAGCAAAGCCTCTGCAGATACGCAGTATTTT.

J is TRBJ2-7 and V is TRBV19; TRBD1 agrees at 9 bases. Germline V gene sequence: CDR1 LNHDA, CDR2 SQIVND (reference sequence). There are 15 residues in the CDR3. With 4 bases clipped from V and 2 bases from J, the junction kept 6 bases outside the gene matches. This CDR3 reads CASSRPGQGTYEQYF. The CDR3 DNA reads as TGTGCCAGTAGTAGACCGGGACAGGGAACCTACGAGCAGTACTTC.

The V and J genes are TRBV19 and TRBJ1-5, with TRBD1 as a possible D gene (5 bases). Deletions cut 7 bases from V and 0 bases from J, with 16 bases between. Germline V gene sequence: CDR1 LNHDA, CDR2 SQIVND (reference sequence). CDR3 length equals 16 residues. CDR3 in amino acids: CASKSLAGDSNQPQHF. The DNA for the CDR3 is TGTGCCAGTAAGTCCTTGGCGGGGGATAGCAATCAGCCCCAGCATTTT.

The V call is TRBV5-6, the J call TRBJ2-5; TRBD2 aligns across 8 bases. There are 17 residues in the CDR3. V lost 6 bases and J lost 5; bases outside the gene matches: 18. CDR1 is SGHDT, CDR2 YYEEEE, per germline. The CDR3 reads CASTTWVTAGVGETQYF. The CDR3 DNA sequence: TGTGCCAGCACCACGTGGGTGACAGCGGGAGTGGGGGAGACCCAGTACTTC.

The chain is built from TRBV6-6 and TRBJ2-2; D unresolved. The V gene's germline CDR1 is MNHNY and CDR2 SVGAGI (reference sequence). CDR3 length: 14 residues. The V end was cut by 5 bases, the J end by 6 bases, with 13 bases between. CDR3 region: CASSPPHVSGELFF. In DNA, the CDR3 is TGTGCCAGCAGTCCTCCACACGTCTCCGGGGAGCTGTTTTTT.

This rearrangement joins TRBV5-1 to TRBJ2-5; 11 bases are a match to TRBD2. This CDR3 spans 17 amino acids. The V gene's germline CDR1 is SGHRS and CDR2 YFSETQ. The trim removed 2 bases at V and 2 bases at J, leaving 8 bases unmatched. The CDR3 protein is CASSLTASGGFQETQYF. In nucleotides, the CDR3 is TGCGCCAGCAGCTTAACCGCTAGCGGGGGGTTTCAAGAGACCCAGTACTTC.

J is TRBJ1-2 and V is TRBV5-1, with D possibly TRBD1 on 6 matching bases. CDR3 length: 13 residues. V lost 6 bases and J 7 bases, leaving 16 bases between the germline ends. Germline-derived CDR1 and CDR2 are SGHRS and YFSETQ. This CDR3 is CASTETTGFGYTF. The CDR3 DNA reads TGCGCCAGCACAGAAACTACAGGGTTTGGCTACACCTTC.

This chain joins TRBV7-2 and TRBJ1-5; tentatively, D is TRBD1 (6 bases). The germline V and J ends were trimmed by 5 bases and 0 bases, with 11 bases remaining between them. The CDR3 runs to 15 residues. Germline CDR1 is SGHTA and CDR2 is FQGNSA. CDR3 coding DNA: TGTGCCAGCAGCGATCAGGGGTATAGCAATCAGCCCCAGCATTTT. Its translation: CASSDQGYSNQPQHF.

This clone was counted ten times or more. CDR3 nucleotide sequence: TGTGCCAGCAGCGCCAAGCCGACAGGGAAGGACACTGAAGCTTTCTTT. It specifies CASSAKPTGKDTEAFF. This chain links TRBV9 with TRBJ1-1; 7 bases agree with TRBD1. CDR3 size: 16 residues. V shed 3 bases and J 3 bases; nucleotides not matched to a gene: 11. Germline loops: CDR1 SGDLS, CDR2 YYNGEE. Full variable domain (rest looked up from reference TRBV9 and TRBJ1-1): DSGVTQTPKHLITATGQRVTLRCSPRSGDLSVYWYQQSLDQGLQFLIQYYNGEERAKGNILERFSAQQFPDLHSELNLSSLELGDSALYFCASSAKPTGKDTEAFFGQGTRLTVV.

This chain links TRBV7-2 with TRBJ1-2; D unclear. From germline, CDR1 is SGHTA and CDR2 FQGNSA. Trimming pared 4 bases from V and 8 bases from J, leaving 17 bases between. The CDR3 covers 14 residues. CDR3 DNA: TGTGCCAGCAGCTCCCCTCGGGGAGAGGGCGGCTACACCTTC. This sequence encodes CASSSPRGEGGYTF. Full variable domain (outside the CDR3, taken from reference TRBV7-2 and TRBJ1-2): GAGVSQSPSNKVTEKGKDVELRCDPISGHTALYWYRQSLGQGLEFLIYFQGNSAPDKSGLPSDRFSAERTGGSVSTLTIQRTQQEDSAVYLCASSSPRGEGGYTFGSGTRLTVV.

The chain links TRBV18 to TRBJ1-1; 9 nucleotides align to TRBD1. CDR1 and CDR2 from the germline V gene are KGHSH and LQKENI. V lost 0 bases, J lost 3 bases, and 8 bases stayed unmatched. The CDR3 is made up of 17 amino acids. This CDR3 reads CASSPPGTGLVDTEAFF. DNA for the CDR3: TGTGCCAGCTCACCACCGGGGACAGGGTTAGTCGACACTGAAGCTTTCTTT.

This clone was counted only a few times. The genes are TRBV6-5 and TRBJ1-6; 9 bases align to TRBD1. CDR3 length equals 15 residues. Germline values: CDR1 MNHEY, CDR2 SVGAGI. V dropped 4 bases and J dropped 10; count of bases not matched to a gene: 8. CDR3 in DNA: TGTGCCAGCAGTTTAGGGGACAGGGACGTCTCACCCCTCCACTTT. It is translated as CASSLGDRDVSPLHF.

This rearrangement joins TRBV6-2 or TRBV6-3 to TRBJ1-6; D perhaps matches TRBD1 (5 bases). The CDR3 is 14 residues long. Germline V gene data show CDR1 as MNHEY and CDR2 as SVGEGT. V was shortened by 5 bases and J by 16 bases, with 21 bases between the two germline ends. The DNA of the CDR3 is TGTGCCAGCAGTCGCCCGGGGGGGTACGACTCTCTCCACTTT. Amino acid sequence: CASSRPGGYDSLHF.

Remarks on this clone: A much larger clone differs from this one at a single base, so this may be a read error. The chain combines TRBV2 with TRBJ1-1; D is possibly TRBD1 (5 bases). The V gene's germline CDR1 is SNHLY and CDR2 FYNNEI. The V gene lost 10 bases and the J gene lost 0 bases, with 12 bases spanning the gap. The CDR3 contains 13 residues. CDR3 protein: CATRRGMNTEAFF. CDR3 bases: TGTGCCACCCGTAGGGGCATGAACACTGAAGCTTTCTTT.

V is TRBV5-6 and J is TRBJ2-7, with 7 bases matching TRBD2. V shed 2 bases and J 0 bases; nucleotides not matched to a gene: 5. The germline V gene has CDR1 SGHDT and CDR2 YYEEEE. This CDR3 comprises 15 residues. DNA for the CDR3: TGTGCCAGCAGCTTACTAGCGCAGAGCTCCTACGAGCAGTACTTC. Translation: CASSLLAQSSYEQYF.

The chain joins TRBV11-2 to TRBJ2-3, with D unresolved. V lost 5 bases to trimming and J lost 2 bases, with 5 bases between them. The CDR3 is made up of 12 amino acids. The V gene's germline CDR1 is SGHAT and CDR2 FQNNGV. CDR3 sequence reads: CASSPNTDTQYF. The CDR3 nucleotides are TGTGCCAGCAGCCCAAACACAGATACGCAGTATTTT.

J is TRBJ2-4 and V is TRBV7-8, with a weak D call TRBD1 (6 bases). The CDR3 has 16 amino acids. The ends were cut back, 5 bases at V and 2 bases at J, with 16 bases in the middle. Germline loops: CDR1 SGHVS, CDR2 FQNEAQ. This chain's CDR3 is CASSPRGQGTKNIQYF. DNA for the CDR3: TGTGCCAGCAGCCCAAGAGGGCAGGGGACCAAAAACATTCAGTACTTC. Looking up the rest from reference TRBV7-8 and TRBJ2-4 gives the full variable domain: GAGVSQSPRYKVAKRGQDVALRCDPISGHVSLFWYQQALGQGPEFLTYFQNEAQLDKSGLPSDRFFAERPEGSVSTLKIQRTQQEDSAVYLCASSPRGQGTKNIQYFGAGTRLSVL.

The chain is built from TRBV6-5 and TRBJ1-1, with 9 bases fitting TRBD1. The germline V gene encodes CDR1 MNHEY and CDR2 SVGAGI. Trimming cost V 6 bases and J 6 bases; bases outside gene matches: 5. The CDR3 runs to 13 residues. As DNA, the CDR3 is TGTGCCAGCAGCCGGGACAGGGTTGCTGAAGCTTTCTTT. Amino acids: CASSRDRVAEAFF.

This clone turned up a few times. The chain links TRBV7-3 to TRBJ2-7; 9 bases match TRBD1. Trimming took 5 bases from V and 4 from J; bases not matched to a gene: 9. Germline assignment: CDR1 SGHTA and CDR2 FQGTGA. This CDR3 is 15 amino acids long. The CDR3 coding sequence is TGTGCCAGCAGCCCGGACAGGGGACCCCCTTACGAGCAGTACTTC. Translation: CASSPDRGPPYEQYF.

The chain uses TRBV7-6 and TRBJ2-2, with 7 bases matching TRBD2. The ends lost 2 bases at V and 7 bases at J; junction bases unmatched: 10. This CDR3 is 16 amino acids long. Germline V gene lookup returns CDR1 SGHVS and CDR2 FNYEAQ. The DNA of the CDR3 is TGTGCCAGCAGCTTAAGTCCAGCGGGAACGAACGGGGAGCTGTTTTTT. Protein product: CASSLSPAGTNGELFF.